This T cell receptor beta chain appears in the sequencing data of a study of T cells in Graves' hyperthyroidism and ophthalmopathy. Germline values: CDR1 DFQATT, CDR2 SNEGSKA (reference sequence). V lost 0 bases and J 0 bases, leaving 18 bases between the germline ends. The CDR3 covers 17 residues. RNA transcripts yielded amplified TCR beta CDR3 regions. HTBI primers were the set used in a first-round RT-PCR of the TCR CDR3. TCRdb re-called the multiplex PCR reads through MiXCR, storing one row per CDR3 protein. The top ten hold 7.7% of the sample, which has approximately 400,000 distinct CDR3 sequences, 15% to 17% seen once.

V and J are TRBV20-1 and TRBJ2-7, with D hard to call. This TCR derives from a young woman with Graves' hyperthyroidism. Sequencing was carried out using blood. CDR3 coding DNA: TGCAGTGCTAGAGATGACCTCCGCAGCGTGAGCTCCTACGAGCAGTACTTC. It yields the protein CSARDDLRSVSSYEQYF.